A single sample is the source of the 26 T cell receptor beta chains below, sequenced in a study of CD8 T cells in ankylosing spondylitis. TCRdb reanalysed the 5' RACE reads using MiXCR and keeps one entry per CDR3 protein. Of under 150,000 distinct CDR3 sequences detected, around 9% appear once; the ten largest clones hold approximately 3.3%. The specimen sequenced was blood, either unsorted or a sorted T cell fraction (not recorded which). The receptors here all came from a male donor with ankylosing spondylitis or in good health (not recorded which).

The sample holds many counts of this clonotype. The CDR3 protein is CASSVARGRSREQYF. CDR3 DNA sequence: TGTGCCAGCAGTGTTGCCAGGGGGAGGTCGAGGGAGCAGTACTTC. This chain connects TRBV28 to TRBJ2-7, with a weak D call TRBD1 (7 bases). The CDR3 is 15 residues long. Deletions cut 5 bases from V and 7 bases from J, with 21 bases between. Germline assignment: CDR1 MDHEN and CDR2 SYDVKM.

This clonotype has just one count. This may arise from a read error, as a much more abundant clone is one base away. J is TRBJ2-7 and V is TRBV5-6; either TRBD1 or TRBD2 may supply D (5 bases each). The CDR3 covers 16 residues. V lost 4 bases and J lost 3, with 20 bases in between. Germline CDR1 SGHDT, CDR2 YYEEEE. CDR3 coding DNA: TGTGCCAGCAGCCCGAGAGGGGTTATCAGGAACTACGAGCAGTACTTC. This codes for CASSPRGVIRNYEQYF.

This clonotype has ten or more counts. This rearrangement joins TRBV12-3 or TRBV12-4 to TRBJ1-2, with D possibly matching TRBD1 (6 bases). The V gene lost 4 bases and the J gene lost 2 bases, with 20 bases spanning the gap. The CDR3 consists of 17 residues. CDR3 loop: CASSSTPRGGQNYGYTF. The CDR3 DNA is TGTGCCAGCAGTTCAACCCCCAGGGGCGGGCAAAACTATGGCTACACCTTC.

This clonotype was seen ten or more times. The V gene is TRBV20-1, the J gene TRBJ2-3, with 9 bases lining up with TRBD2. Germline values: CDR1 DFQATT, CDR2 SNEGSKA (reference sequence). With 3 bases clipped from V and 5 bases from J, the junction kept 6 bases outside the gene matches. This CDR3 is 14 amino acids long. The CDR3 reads CSASRLAGKDTQYF. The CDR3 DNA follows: TGCAGTGCTAGTCGCCTAGCGGGAAAAGATACGCAGTATTTT.

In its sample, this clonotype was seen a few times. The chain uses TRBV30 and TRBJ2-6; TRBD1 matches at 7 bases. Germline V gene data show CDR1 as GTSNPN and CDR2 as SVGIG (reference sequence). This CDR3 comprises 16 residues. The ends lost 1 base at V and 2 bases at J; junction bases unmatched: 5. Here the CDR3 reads CAWSGIDRAGANVLTF. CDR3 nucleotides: TGTGCCTGGAGTGGAATTGACAGGGCTGGGGCCAACGTCCTGACTTTC.

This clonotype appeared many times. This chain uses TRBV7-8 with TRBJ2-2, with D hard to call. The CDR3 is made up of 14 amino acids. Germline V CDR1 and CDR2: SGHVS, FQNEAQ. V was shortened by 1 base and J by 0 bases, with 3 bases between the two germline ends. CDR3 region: CASSLVANTGELFF. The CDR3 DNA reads TGTGCCAGCAGCTTAGTGGCGAACACCGGGGAGCTGTTTTTT.

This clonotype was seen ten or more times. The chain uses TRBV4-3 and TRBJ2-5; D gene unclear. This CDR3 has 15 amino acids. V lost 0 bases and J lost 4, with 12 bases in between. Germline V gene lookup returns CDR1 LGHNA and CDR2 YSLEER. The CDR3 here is CASSQDWSGSETQYF. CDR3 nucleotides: TGCGCCAGCAGCCAAGATTGGTCTGGGTCAGAGACCCAGTACTTC.

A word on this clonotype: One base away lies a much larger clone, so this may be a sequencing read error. The CDR3, as DNA: TGCGCCAGCAAGAATCCGGGACTAGCGGGAGAGGCTTTCAAAAACAGTCAGTACTTC. The encoded protein is CASKNPGLAGEAFKNSQYF. This chain links TRBV5-1 with TRBJ2-4; TRBD2 matches 14 bases. The length of the CDR3 is 19 residues. The germline gives CDR1 SGHRS, CDR2 YFSETQ.

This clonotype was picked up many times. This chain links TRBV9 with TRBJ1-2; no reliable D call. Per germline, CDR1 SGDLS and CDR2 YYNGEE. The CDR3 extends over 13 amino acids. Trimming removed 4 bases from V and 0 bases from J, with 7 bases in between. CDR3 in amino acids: CASSSQPNYGYTF. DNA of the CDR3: TGTGCCAGCAGCTCCCAACCTAACTATGGCTACACCTTC.

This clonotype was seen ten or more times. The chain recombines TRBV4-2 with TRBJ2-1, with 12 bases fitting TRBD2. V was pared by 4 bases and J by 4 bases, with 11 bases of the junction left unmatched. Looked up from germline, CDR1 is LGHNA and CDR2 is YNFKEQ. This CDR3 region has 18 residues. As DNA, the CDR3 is TGTGCCAGCAGCCCGCCCCCGACTAGCGGGAGTCAGTACAATGAGCAGTTCTTC. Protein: CASSPPPTSGSQYNEQFF.

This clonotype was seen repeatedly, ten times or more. The CDR3 loop is CASSTRDHGPYEQYF. The CDR3 DNA sequence: TGTGCCAGCAGCACCCGGGACCATGGACCCTACGAGCAGTACTTC. J is TRBJ2-7 and V is TRBV7-2, with D perhaps given as TRBD1 or TRBD2 (5 bases each). V gave up 5 bases and J gave up 2 bases, with 16 bases separating them. The germline V gene has CDR1 SGHTA and CDR2 FQGNSA. The CDR3 has 15 residues.

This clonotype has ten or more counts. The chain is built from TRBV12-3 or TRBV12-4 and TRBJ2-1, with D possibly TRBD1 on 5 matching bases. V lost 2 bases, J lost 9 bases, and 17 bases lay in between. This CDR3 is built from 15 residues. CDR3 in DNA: TGTGCCAGCAGTTTAAGGGCAGGGTATTTAACTGAGCAGTTCTTC. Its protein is CASSLRAGYLTEQFF.

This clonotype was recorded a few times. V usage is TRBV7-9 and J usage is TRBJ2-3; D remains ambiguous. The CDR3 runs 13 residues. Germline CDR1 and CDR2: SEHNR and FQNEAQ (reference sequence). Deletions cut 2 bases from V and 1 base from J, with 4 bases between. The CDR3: CASSLPRTDTQYF. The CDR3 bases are TGTGCCAGCAGCTTACCCCGCACAGATACGCAGTATTTT.

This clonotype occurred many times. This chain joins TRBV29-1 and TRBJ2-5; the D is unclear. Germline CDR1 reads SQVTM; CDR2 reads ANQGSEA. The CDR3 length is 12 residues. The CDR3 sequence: CTYSTLGETQYF. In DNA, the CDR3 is TGCACCTACAGTACCCTGGGGGAGACCCAGTACTTC.

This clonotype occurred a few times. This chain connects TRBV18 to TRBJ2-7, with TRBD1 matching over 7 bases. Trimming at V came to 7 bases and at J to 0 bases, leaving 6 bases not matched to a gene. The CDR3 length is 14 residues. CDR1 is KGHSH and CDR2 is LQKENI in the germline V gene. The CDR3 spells CASFRDRSSYEQYF. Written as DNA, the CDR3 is TGTGCCAGCTTCCGGGACAGAAGCTCCTACGAGCAGTACTTC.

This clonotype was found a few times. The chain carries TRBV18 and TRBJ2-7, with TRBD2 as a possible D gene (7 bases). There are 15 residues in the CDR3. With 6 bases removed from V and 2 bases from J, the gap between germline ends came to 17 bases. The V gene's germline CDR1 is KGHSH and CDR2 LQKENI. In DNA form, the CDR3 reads TGTGCCAGCTCTGAACGGGGGGCGTACGCCTACGAGCAGTACTTC. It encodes CASSERGAYAYEQYF.

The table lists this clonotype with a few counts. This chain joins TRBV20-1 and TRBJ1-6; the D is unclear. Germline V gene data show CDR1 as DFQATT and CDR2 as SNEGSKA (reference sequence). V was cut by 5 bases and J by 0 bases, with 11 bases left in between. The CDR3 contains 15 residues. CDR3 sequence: CSAEQSSSYNSPLHF. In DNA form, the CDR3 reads TGCAGTGCTGAGCAGTCGAGCTCCTATAATTCACCCCTCCACTTT.

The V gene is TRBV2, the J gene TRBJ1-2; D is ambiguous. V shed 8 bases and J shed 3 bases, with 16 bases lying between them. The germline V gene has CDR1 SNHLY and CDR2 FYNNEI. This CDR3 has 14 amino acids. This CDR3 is CASWKGLEDYGYTF. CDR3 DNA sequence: TGTGCCAGCTGGAAAGGGTTGGAGGACTATGGCTACACCTTC. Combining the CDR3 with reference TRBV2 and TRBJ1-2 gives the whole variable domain EPEVTQTPSHQVTQMGQEVILRCVPISNHLYFYWYRQILGQKVEFLVSFYNNEISEKSEIFDDQFSVERPDGSNFTLKIRSTKLEDSAMYFCASWKGLEDYGYTFGSGTRLTVV.

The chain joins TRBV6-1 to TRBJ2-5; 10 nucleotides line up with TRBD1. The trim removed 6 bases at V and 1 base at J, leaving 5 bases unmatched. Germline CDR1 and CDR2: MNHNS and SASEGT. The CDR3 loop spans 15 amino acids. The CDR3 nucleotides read TGTGCCAGCAGATCGGACAGGGGGACCCAAGAGACCCAGTACTTC. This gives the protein CASRSDRGTQETQYF.

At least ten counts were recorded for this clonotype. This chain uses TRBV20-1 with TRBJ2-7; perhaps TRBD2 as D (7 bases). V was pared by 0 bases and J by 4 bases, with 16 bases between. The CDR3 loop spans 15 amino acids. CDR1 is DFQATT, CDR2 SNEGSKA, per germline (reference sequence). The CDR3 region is CSARDSTGGRYEQYF. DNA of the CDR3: TGCAGTGCTAGAGATAGTACGGGGGGCAGGTACGAGCAGTACTTC.

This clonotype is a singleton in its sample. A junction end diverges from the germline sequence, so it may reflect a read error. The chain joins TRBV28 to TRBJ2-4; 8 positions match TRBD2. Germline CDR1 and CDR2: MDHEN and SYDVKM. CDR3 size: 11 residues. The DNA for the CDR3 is TGTGCCAGCACAGCCGCCGGGACTAGTTATTTC. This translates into CASTAAGTSYF. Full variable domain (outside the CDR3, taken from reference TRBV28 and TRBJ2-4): DVKVTQSSRYLVKRTGEKVFLECVQDMDHENMFWYRQDPGLGLRLIYFSYDVKMKEKGDIPEGYSVSREKKERFSLILESASTNQTSMYLCASTAAGTSYFGAGTRLSVL.

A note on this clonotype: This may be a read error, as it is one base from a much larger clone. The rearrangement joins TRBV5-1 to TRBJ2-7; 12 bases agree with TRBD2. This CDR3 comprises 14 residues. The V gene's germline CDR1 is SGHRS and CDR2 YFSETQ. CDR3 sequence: CAGSLAGGPGEQYF. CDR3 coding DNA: TGCGCCGGCAGTCTAGCGGGAGGGCCTGGCGAGCAGTACTTC. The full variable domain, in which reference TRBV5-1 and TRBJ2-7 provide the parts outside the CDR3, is KAGVTQTPRYLIKTRGQQVTLSCSPISGHRSVSWYQQTPGQGLQFLFEYFSETQRNKGNFPGRFSGRQFSNSRSEMNVSTLELGDSALYLCAGSLAGGPGEQYFGPGTRLTVT.

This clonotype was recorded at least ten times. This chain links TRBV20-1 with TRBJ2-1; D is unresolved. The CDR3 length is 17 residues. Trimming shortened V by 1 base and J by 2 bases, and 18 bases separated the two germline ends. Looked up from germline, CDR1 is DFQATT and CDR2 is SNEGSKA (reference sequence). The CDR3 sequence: CSARGLIGFQAYNEQFF. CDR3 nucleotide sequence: TGCAGTGCTAGAGGCCTAATAGGATTCCAAGCCTACAATGAGCAGTTCTTC.

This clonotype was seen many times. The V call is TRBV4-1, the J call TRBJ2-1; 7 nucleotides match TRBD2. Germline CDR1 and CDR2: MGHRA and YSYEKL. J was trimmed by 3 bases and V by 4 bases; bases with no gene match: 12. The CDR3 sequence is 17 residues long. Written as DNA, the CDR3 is TGCGCCAGCAGCCGAGGGTTTTTGCGGGAGAGCTACAATGAGCAGTTCTTC. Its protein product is CASSRGFLRESYNEQFF.

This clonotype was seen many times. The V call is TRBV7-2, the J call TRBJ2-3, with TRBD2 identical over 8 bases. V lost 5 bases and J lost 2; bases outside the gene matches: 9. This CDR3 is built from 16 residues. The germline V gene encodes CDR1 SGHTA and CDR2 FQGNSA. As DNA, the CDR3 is TGTGCCAGCAGCGCGTGGGGTAGCGGGAACACAGATACGCAGTATTTT. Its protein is CASSAWGSGNTDTQYF. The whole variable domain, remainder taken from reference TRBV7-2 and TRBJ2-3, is GAGVSQSPSNKVTEKGKDVELRCDPISGHTALYWYRQSLGQGLEFLIYFQGNSAPDKSGLPSDRFSAERTGGSVSTLTIQRTQQEDSAVYLCASSAWGSGNTDTQYFGPGTRLTVL.

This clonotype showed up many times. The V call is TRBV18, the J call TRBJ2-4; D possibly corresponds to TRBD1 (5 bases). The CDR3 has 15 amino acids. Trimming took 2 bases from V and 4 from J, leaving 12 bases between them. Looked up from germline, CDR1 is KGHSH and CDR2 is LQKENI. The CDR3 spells CASSPSSTAKNIQYF. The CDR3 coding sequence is TGTGCCAGCTCACCATCTTCGACAGCAAAAAACATTCAGTACTTC.